Following are 2 T cell receptor beta chains from one sample sequenced in a study of cytomegalovirus exposure and HLA in healthy donors. Primers: 60 Vbeta forward and 13 Jbeta reverse. Assay: immunoSEQ multiplex PCR; the TCRdb copy retains only in-frame clones and omits some. This table holds tens of thousands of clones, more than 55% found once. Sequenced input: PBMCs. Every receptor here comes from a woman aged 45-65 years in good health and CMV-seropositive.

This clone has a handful of counts. V gene TRBV27 combines with J gene TRBJ2-2, with D tentatively TRBD2 (5 bases). The germline V gene encodes CDR1 MNHEY and CDR2 SMNVEV (reference sequence). This CDR3 has 13 residues. The germline V and J ends were trimmed by 6 bases and 8 bases, with 13 bases remaining between them. CDR3 nucleotide sequence: TGTGCCAGCAGAGGTGGACTGAGAGGGGAGCTGTTTTTT. Translating gives CASRGGLRGELFF.

In this sample, this clone turned up a few times. V and J are TRBV5-1 and TRBJ1-5, with 9 positions matching TRBD1. CDR3 length: 17 amino acids. Germline CDR1 and CDR2: SGHRS and YFSETQ. V shed 0 bases and J 5 bases; nucleotides not matched to a gene: 9. The CDR3 DNA follows: TGCGCCAGCAGCTTGGCAGGGACAGGGAGTGAGGATCAGCCCCAGCATTTT. This encodes CASSLAGTGSEDQPQHF.